The rows below give T cell receptor beta chains drawn from one sample of a study of high-grade serous ovarian cancer treatment subgroups. The method was immunoSEQ multiplex PCR; TCRdb's version includes in-frame clones alone and lacks a portion of them. The sample consists of 2,500 to 3,500 clones, 50% to 70% of them appearing once. The sequencing sample was made of tumor tissue. These TCRs come from a human donor with high-grade serous ovarian cancer. Both conserved end residues are part of each CDR3. Fields, in order: J gene, clone size, V gene, D gene, CDR3 DNA, CDR3 protein. D genes are given only for firm matches. The size entry is marked missing in some rows and otherwise reads once, few, many or a size class.

>TRBJ1-5|NA|TRBV27|TRBD1
TGTGCCAGCAGTTCCGGGACAGGCAATCAGCCCCAGCATTTT
CASSSGTGNQPQHF
>TRBJ1-5|NA|TRBV27|TRBD1
TGTGCCAGCAGTTTAGCAGGGGGAGGGCCCCAGCATTTT
CASSLAGGGPQHF
>TRBJ2-7|NA|TRBV6-5|NA
TGTGCCAGCAGTTACTCGAGCGGTAGTCTCTACGAGCAGTACTTC
CASSYSSGSLYEQYF
>TRBJ1-5|NA|TRBV2|TRBD1
TGTGCCAGCAGTGAAGCCCTCGGACAGGGATGGAAGCCCCAGCATTTT
CASSEALGQGWKPQHF
>TRBJ1-1|NA|TRBV5-6|NA
TGTGCCAGCAGCGCTATCCTACAGGGACTCACAATAGCTTTCTTT
CASSAILQGLTIAFF
>TRBJ2-7|NA|TRBV11-2|TRBD2
TGTGCCAGCAGCCCGAACCTAGCGGGGCCCTACGAGGAGCAGTACTTC
CASSPNLAGPYEEQYF
>TRBJ1-2|NA|TRBV18|NA
TGTGCCAGCTCACCACCCTACAGGGAGGGCTACACCTTC
CASSPPYREGYTF
>TRBJ2-2|once|TRBV7-2|NA
TGTGCCAGCAGCTTAGCGCGGTCCGGGGAGCTGTTTTTT
CASSLARSGELFF
>TRBJ2-2|NA|TRBV30|NA
TGTGCCTGCCAAGGGAGGGGGTCGGTCGGGGAGCTGTTTTTT
CACQGRGSVGELFF
>TRBJ2-3|few|TRBV14|TRBD2
TGTGCCAGCACCAAAGGCGGGAGATGGGCAGATACGCAGTATTTT
CASTKGGRWADTQYF
>TRBJ2-1|NA|TRBV7-8|NA
TGTGCCAGCAGCCCGCCCGGAGCGGATGAGCAGTTCTTC
CASSPPGADEQFF
>TRBJ1-1|NA|TRBV29-1|NA
TGCAGCGTTAGGGGGGGGTCCCAGGGCGGGACCACTGAAGCTTTCTTT
CSVRGGSQGGTTEAFF
>TRBJ2-7|few|TRBV27|TRBD1
TGTGCCAGCAGAGACGGGACAGGGGATCCCGAGCAGTACTTC
CASRDGTGDPEQYF
>TRBJ2-5|NA|TRBV11-2|TRBD1
TGTGCCAGCAGCTCAGTAGGACAGGGAGAGACCCAGTACTTC
CASSSVGQGETQYF
>TRBJ1-2|few|TRBV4-3|NA
TGCGCCAGCAGCCGCTACCAAAGTGGCTACACCTTC
CASSRYQSGYTF
>TRBJ1-6|NA|TRBV5-4|TRBD1
TGTGCCAGCAGCTCCGTCCCGGGACAGGAACCCCTCCACTTT
CASSSVPGQEPLHF
>TRBJ2-7|NA|TRBV21-1|NA
TGTGCCAGCAGCTCAGGAGGACAGGGTGCTCCATCGTTCTCCTACGAGCAGTACTTC
CASSSGGQGAPSFSYEQYF
>TRBJ2-7|NA|TRBV5-1|TRBD1
TGCGCCAGCAGCACCGGACAGGGGGGCTCCTACGAGCAGTACTTC
CASSTGQGGSYEQYF
>TRBJ1-2|once|TRBV2|NA
TGTGCCAGCAGTGAACAGTTCCAGGCTTCGATCTATGGCTACACCTTC
CASSEQFQASIYGYTF
>TRBJ1-3|few|TRBV6-6|NA
TGTGCCAGTTCCCTCGGGGGCACCATATATTTT
CASSLGGTIYF
>TRBJ2-7|NA|TRBV27|TRBD1
TGTGCCAGCAGTGGACTTTCCGGGACAGGGGCCTACGAGCAGTACTTC
CASSGLSGTGAYEQYF
>TRBJ1-2|NA|TRBV11-2|NA
TGTGCCAGCAGCTTAGGTCTTGGAGGAGGGAATGGCTACACCTTC
CASSLGLGGGNGYTF
>TRBJ2-1|NA|TRBV9|TRBD2
TGTGCCAGCAGCGGACTAGCGGGGGGGGCCGGGGAGCAGTTCTTC
CASSGLAGGAGEQFF
>TRBJ2-7|NA|TRBV7-2|NA
TGTGCCAGCAGCCCCTCCGCGGTTAGCTCCTACGAGCAGTACTTC
CASSPSAVSSYEQYF
>TRBJ1-1|medium-sized|TRBV7-6|TRBD1
TGTGCCAGCAGCTTAGCAGGACAGGGGAACACTGAAGCTTTCTTT
CASSLAGQGNTEAFF
>TRBJ1-2|NA|TRBV25-1|NA
TGTGCCAGCAGTGAATGGGGGGGCAGCTATGGCTACACCTTC
CASSEWGGSYGYTF
>TRBJ2-1|NA|TRBV6-4|TRBD2
TGTGCCAGCAGTCTAGCGGGAGCGAATTACAATGAGCAGTTCTTC
CASSLAGANYNEQFF
>TRBJ2-7|medium-sized|TRBV27|TRBD1
TGTGCCAGCAGTTTCCGTCAGGGGGCTTACGAGCAGTACTTC
CASSFRQGAYEQYF
>TRBJ1-1|NA|TRBV11-2|NA
TGTGCCAGCAGCTCCGGTAGGGGGAGCACTGAAGCTTTCTTT
CASSSGRGSTEAFF
>TRBJ2-1|NA|TRBV29-1|TRBD2
TGCAGCGTCGATAGCGGGAGCTCCTACAATGAGCAGTTCTTC
CSVDSGSSYNEQFF
>TRBJ2-7|few|TRBV7-9|NA
TGTGCCAGCAGCTTAGTGTCGATCGAGCAGTACTTC
CASSLVSIEQYF
>TRBJ2-1|few|TRBV7-2|TRBD2
TGTGCCAGCACCGTTACTAGCGGGAGCTATGAGCAGTTCTTC
CASTVTSGSYEQFF
>TRBJ2-5|NA|TRBV2|NA
TGTGCCAGCAGTGAAGGAGGAGCGGGCCAAGAGACCCAGTACTTC
CASSEGGAGQETQYF